Listed below are T cell receptor beta chains from one sample, sequenced in a study of preoperative IRX-2 immunotherapy in early breast cancer. Using immunoSEQ multiplex PCR, the repertoire was profiled, and TCRdb retains in-frame clones only, with some absent. The table includes 25,000 to 30,000 clones, nearly 90% detected once. The sample here was taken from a patient treated with IRX-2 immunotherapy. These receptors were taken from a human donor with breast cancer. CDR3s include the opening cysteine and the closing phenylalanine or tryptophan. The D gene is left open where the match is weak. The size field is filled for only some rows; it gives once, few, many or a size class.

CDR3 protein | CDR3 DNA | D gene | V gene | clone size | J gene
CASSPVGQPYEQYF | TGTGCCAGCTCACCAGTCGGACAGCCCTACGAGCAGTACTTC | NA | TRBV13 | NA | TRBJ2-7
CASSSSGTPNTGELFF | TGCGCCAGCAGCTCCTCCGGGACCCCTAACACCGGGGAGCTGTTTTTT | NA | TRBV5-1 | NA | TRBJ2-2
CASSLYVGDSYEQYF | TGTGCCAGCAGCTTATATGTCGGGGATTCCTACGAGCAGTACTTC | NA | TRBV11-3 | NA | TRBJ2-7
CASSDAYSNQPQHF | TGTGCCAGCAGTGACGCGTATAGCAATCAGCCCCAGCATTTT | NA | TRBV6-4 | NA | TRBJ1-5
CASSYWTTNTGELFF | TGTGCCAGCAGCTATTGGACAACGAACACCGGGGAGCTGTTTTTT | NA | TRBV7-9 | few | TRBJ2-2
CASSGDRGNSPLHF | TGTGCCAGCAGCGGGGACAGGGGCAATTCACCCCTCCACTTT | TRBD1 | TRBV5-6 | NA | TRBJ1-6
CASSPPAEFKTGELFF | TGTGCCAGCTCACCACCGGCAGAGTTTAAGACCGGGGAGCTGTTTTTT | NA | TRBV18 | NA | TRBJ2-2
CASSLLGRNTEAFF | TGTGCCAGCAGCTTATTAGGGAGGAACACTGAAGCTTTCTTT | NA | TRBV7-9 | once | TRBJ1-1
CASSLDSEQYF | TGTGCCAGCAGCTTAGATAGCGAGCAGTACTTC | NA | TRBV11-3 | NA | TRBJ2-7
CASTHPGQGATYEQYF | TGTGCCAGCACTCATCCGGGACAGGGGGCAACTTACGAGCAGTACTTC | TRBD1 | TRBV2 | few | TRBJ2-7
CASLDSGGAGDIQYF | TGTGCCAGCTTGGACAGCGGGGGGGCCGGGGACATTCAGTACTTC | TRBD2 | TRBV6-6 | NA | TRBJ2-4
CASSLSQGLGTDTQYF | TGTGCCAGCAGTTTATCTCAGGGTCTTGGCACAGATACGCAGTATTTT | NA | TRBV27 | NA | TRBJ2-3
CASETGGPGSEQYF | TGTGCCAGCGAGACAGGGGGGCCGGGATCCGAGCAGTACTTC | TRBD1 | TRBV2 | NA | TRBJ2-7
CASSPQQGESPLHF | TGTGCCAGCTCACCACAACAGGGAGAGTCACCCCTCCACTTT | NA | TRBV18 | NA | TRBJ1-6
CSVDRPEGFRYF | TGCAGCGTTGACCGCCCCGAGGGGTTCCGGTACTTC | NA | TRBV29-1 | NA | TRBJ2-7
CASSSGTLGNTIYF | TGTGCCAGCAGCTCCGGGACTCTTGGAAACACCATATATTTT | NA | TRBV5-5 | NA | TRBJ1-3
CASSQGLRGTEAFF | TGTGCCAGCTCACAGGGGTTAAGAGGCACTGAAGCTTTCTTT | TRBD1 | TRBV6-5 | NA | TRBJ1-1
CSVEGRGAWGKADTQYF | TGCAGCGTTGAAGGGAGGGGGGCGTGGGGGAAGGCAGATACGCAGTATTTT | NA | TRBV29-1 | NA | TRBJ2-3
CASSADPRTYEQYF | TGTGCCAGCAGCGCCGACCCCAGAACCTACGAGCAGTACTTC | NA | TRBV13 | NA | TRBJ2-7
CASSPPSRLSYEQYF | TGTGCCAGCTCACCACCGTCCAGGCTCTCCTACGAGCAGTACTTC | NA | TRBV18 | NA | TRBJ2-7
CASSKEGRRGTEAFF | TGTGCCAGCAGCAAAGAGGGCCGCCGGGGAACTGAAGCTTTCTTT | NA | TRBV21-1 | NA | TRBJ1-1
CASSFILQETQYF | TGTGCCAGCAGTTTTATTCTACAAGAGACCCAGTACTTC | NA | TRBV27 | NA | TRBJ2-5